These 21 T cell receptor beta chains were all obtained from the same sample, sequenced in a study of blood T cell repertoires in COVID-19. This table comes from immunoSEQ multiplex PCR, and its TCRdb copy is limited to in-frame clones, with some not included. Of hundreds of thousands of clones in the sample, roughly nine tenths were seen once. Sequenced sample: peripheral blood. These receptors were obtained from a woman in her 50s with COVID-19, enrolled during active disease.

The chain couples TRBV3-1 (or the pseudogene TRBV3-2) to TRBJ2-2; 8 bases line up with TRBD1. The V gene end was trimmed by 0 bases and the J gene end by 4 bases; junction bases not matched to a gene: 16. Germline-derived CDR1 and CDR2 are LGHDT and YNNKEL (reference sequence). This CDR3 has 20 amino acids. CDR3 sequence reads: CASSQEYWASRTGGTGELFF. DNA of the CDR3: TGTGCCAGCAGCCAAGAGTATTGGGCGTCGCGTACAGGGGGCACCGGGGAGCTGTTTTTT.

The V and J genes are TRBV7-2 and TRBJ1-2, with no clear D. Germline V lookup: CDR1 SGHTA, CDR2 FQGNSA. V lost 1 base and J lost 4, with 13 bases in between. The length of the CDR3 is 15 residues. CDR3 sequence: CASSLGADVFYGYTF. CDR3 bases: TGTGCCAGCAGCTTAGGGGCAGATGTATTCTATGGCTACACCTTC.

The chain couples TRBV5-6 to TRBJ2-3; 11 bases are a match to TRBD1. Unmatched junction bases numbered 4, after V lost 2 bases and J lost 5 bases. Germline V lookup: CDR1 SGHDT, CDR2 YYEEEE. The CDR3 has 15 residues. The CDR3 region is CASSLTGTGGDTQYF. In nucleotides, the CDR3 is TGTGCCAGCAGCTTAACCGGGACAGGGGGAGATACGCAGTATTTT.

CDR3 bases: TGTGCCAGCGGGACAAATAACTATGGCTACACCTTC. Translating it yields CASGTNNYGYTF. The chain joins TRBV27 to TRBJ1-2; the D gene is possibly TRBD1 (6 bases). The V end lost 8 bases, the J end lost 1 base, and 8 bases lay between the germline ends. The CDR3 has 12 amino acids. Germline V lookup: CDR1 MNHEY, CDR2 SMNVEV (reference sequence).

The V call is TRBV6-4, the J call TRBJ1-2, with a weak D call TRBD1 (6 bases). The CDR3 has 13 amino acids. CDR1 and CDR2 (germline): MRHNA, SNTAGT. With 5 bases removed from V and 2 bases from J, the gap between germline ends came to 9 bases. The CDR3 region is CASSLGANYGYTF. The DNA for the CDR3 is TGTGCCAGCAGTCTGGGGGCAAACTATGGCTACACCTTC.

The chain is built from TRBV11-1 and TRBJ2-2; TRBD2 agrees at 7 bases. The CDR3 is 16 residues long. The V gene end was trimmed by 6 bases and the J gene end by 2 bases; junction bases not matched to a gene: 9. Germline V gives CDR1 SGHAT, CDR2 FQDESV (reference sequence). CDR3 bases: TGTGCCAGCAGTTCCTTTAGCGGGTATAACACCGGGGAGCTGTTTTTT. This gives the protein CASSSFSGYNTGELFF.

The V and J genes are TRBV27 and TRBJ1-2; D might be TRBD1 (6 bases). The V and J ends lost 3 bases and 7 bases respectively, with 15 bases between them. The CDR3 runs 14 residues. CDR1 and CDR2 (germline): MNHEY, SMNVEV (reference sequence). CDR3 sequence (DNA): TGTGCCAGCAGTTTCCTCCATACAGGGTCTGGCTACACCTTC. Protein: CASSFLHTGSGYTF.

V is TRBV11-2 and J is TRBJ2-3, with 12 bases matching TRBD2. The CDR3 length is 18 residues. Germline lookup yields CDR1 SGHAT and CDR2 FQNNGV. The V and J ends lost 2 bases and 2 bases, in that order; junction bases with no gene match: 8. In nucleotides, the CDR3 is TGTGCCAGCAGCTTAATACTAGCGGGGGGCCGGGACACAGATACGCAGTATTTT. This encodes CASSLILAGGRDTDTQYF.

This sequence joins TRBV5-6 and TRBJ1-1; a weak D match, TRBD1 (6 bases). This CDR3 is 15 amino acids long. Germline loops: CDR1 SGHDT, CDR2 YYEEEE. V was cut by 2 bases and J by 3 bases, with 14 bases left in between. The CDR3 nucleotides read TGTGCCAGCAGCTTTTATTTCAAGGGGGACACTGAAGCTTTCTTT. This encodes CASSFYFKGDTEAFF.

This chain connects TRBV27 to TRBJ1-4; maybe TRBD1 (6 bases). Germline CDR1 is MNHEY and CDR2 is SMNVEV (reference sequence). The CDR3 is 14 amino acids. Trimming shortened V by 6 bases and J by 5 bases, and 13 bases separated the two germline ends. CDR3 in amino acids: CASRSQGLNEKLFF. Written as DNA, the CDR3 is TGTGCCAGCAGATCCCAGGGGTTGAATGAAAAACTGTTTTTT.

V is TRBV5-4 and J is TRBJ1-2; D may be TRBD1 (5 bases). The CDR3 is 16 amino acids. Germline V gene lookup returns CDR1 SGHNT and CDR2 YYREEE (reference sequence). V lost 3 bases, J lost 1 base, and 16 bases lay in between. The CDR3 spells CASSSEDTDLNYGYTF. As DNA, the CDR3 is TGTGCCAGCAGCTCAGAGGACACTGACCTTAACTATGGCTACACCTTC.

The chain recombines TRBV27 with TRBJ1-1; D call uncertain. Per germline, CDR1 MNHEY and CDR2 SMNVEV (reference sequence). There are 13 residues in the CDR3. The V end was cut by 6 bases, the J end by 1 base, with 9 bases between. CDR3 nucleotides: TGTGCCAGCAGCCTAATCCGGAACACTGAAGCTTTCTTT. This gives the protein CASSLIRNTEAFF.

The rearrangement links TRBV11-2 to TRBJ2-7; TRBD2 agrees at 7 bases. The germline V gene has CDR1 SGHAT and CDR2 FQNNGV. J gave up 3 bases and V 3 bases, and 5 bases lay outside the gene matches. This CDR3 has 14 residues. Here the CDR3 DNA reads TGTGCCAGCAGCTTTGGGGGGGGGAACTACGAGCAGTACTTC. This gives the protein CASSFGGGNYEQYF.

V and J are TRBV5-4 and TRBJ1-2; no definite D call. The CDR3 loop spans 12 amino acids. CDR1 is SGHNT and CDR2 is YYREEE in the germline V gene (reference sequence). V shed 2 bases and J shed 0 bases, with 2 bases lying between them. The CDR3 nucleotides read TGTGCCAGCAGCTTTACTAACTATGGCTACACCTTC. Its protein product is CASSFTNYGYTF.

The V call is TRBV24-1, the J call TRBJ2-3, with D perhaps TRBD2 (5 bases). Between the trimmed V and J ends, which lost 4 bases and 0 bases, there was a span of 10 bases. Germline CDR1 and CDR2: KGHDR and SFDVKD. There are 15 residues in the CDR3. The DNA of the CDR3 is TGTGCCACCAGTGACCAGCGGTCTAGCACAGATACGCAGTATTTT. Amino acid sequence: CATSDQRSSTDTQYF.

The sample holds a few counts of this clone. The chain links TRBV9 to TRBJ1-6, with D unclear. Germline V CDR1 and CDR2: SGDLS, YYNGEE. Trimming cost V 0 bases and J 6 bases, with 4 bases left between them. This CDR3 is 13 amino acids long. CDR3 DNA: TGTGCCAGCAGCGTAGGGGCTAATTCACCCCTCCACTTT. Its translation is CASSVGANSPLHF.

The chain uses TRBV3-1 (or the pseudogene TRBV3-2) and TRBJ1-2, with 11 bases matching TRBD1. Germline assignment: CDR1 LGHDT and CDR2 YNNKEL (reference sequence). This CDR3 has 15 amino acids. V gave up 4 bases and J gave up 4 bases; unmatched junction bases: 5. DNA for the CDR3: TGTGCCAGCAGCCCTGGGACAGGGGGATTCTATGGCTACACCTTC. It is translated as CASSPGTGGFYGYTF.

This chain links TRBV7-3 with TRBJ2-3; TRBD2 matches at 9 bases. This CDR3 comprises 16 residues. Germline V gives CDR1 SGHTA, CDR2 FQGTGA. V lost 1 base to trimming and J lost 4 bases; unmatched junction nucleotides: 6. This CDR3 is CASSLRSGGTADTQYF. As DNA, the CDR3 is TGTGCCAGCAGCTTAAGGAGCGGGGGGACGGCAGATACGCAGTATTTT.

The V gene is TRBV3-1 (or the pseudogene TRBV3-2), the J gene TRBJ1-2; TRBD1 aligns across 9 bases. This CDR3 has 16 amino acids. In germline, CDR1 is LGHDT, CDR2 YNNKEL (reference sequence). Trimming at V came to 3 bases and at J to 0 bases, leaving 5 bases not matched to a gene. CDR3 sequence: CASSHQRTGANYGYTF. The CDR3 nucleotides read TGTGCCAGCAGCCATCAAAGGACAGGGGCTAACTATGGCTACACCTTC.

The chain uses TRBV30 and TRBJ1-2, with D perhaps TRBD1 (5 bases). The germline V gene has CDR1 GTSNPN and CDR2 SVGIG (reference sequence). Trimming stripped 2 bases from V and 6 bases from J, with 19 bases between. This CDR3 region has 15 residues. The CDR3 DNA is TGTGCCTGGAGTAGCCGGCGGCAGGGCACAAATGGCTACACCTTC. Translated: CAWSSRRQGTNGYTF. The whole variable domain, remainder taken from reference TRBV30 and TRBJ1-2, is SQTIHQWPATLVQPVGSPLSLECTVEGTSNPNLYWYRQAAGRGLQLLFYSVGIGQISSEVPQNLSASRPQDRQFILSSKKLLLSDSGFYLCAWSSRRQGTNGYTFGSGTRLTVV.

V and J are TRBV27 and TRBJ2-3; tentative D call: TRBD1 (5 bases). CDR3 length: 15 residues. The ends were cut back, 0 bases at V and 5 bases at J, with 12 bases in the middle. Germline V gives CDR1 MNHEY, CDR2 SMNVEV (reference sequence). This CDR3 reads CASSLSVTGQDTQYF. Here the CDR3 DNA reads TGTGCCAGCAGTTTATCAGTCACAGGTCAAGATACGCAGTATTTT.